A selection of T cell receptor beta chains follows, all from one sample in a study of memory CD4+ T cells and cytomegalovirus serostatus. The assay was immunoSEQ multiplex PCR, and TCRdb's table has in-frame clones only and misses some. This sample has approximately 61,000 clones, with around 82% found just once. Sequenced: memory CD4+ T cells from blood. The origin of the receptors is an adult in good health and CMV-seronegative. Some clones in this sample may be carry-over from other donors' samples. CDR3s include the opening cysteine and the closing phenylalanine or tryptophan. The D gene is left open where the match is weak. The size entry is marked missing in some rows and otherwise reads once, few, many or a size class.

j_call,clone_size,v_call,d_call,cdr3_aa,cdr3_nt
TRBJ1-2,NA,TRBV5-4,NA,CASSSIPPRGYTF,TGTGCCAGCAGCTCTATCCCACCAAGGGGCTACACCTTC
TRBJ2-1,few,TRBV18,TRBD2,CASSPQTGREKEQFF,TGTGCCAGCTCACCACAGACCGGGAGGGAAAAAGAGCAGTTCTTC
TRBJ2-5,NA,TRBV7-2,TRBD1,CASSSRGQGGRETQYF,TGTGCCAGCAGCTCCCGCGGACAGGGAGGTCGGGAGACCCAGTACTTC
TRBJ1-4,NA,TRBV4-1,NA,CASSRGSTGRNEKLFF,TGCGCCAGCAGCCGGGGATCCACAGGGCGTAATGAAAAACTGTTTTTT
TRBJ1-5,few,TRBV6-1,NA,CASSERAQPQHF,TGTGCCAGCAGTGAGAGGGCTCAGCCCCAGCATTTT
TRBJ2-3,NA,TRBV5-8,NA,CASSLGTGESDTQYF,TGTGCCAGCAGCTTGGGCACGGGGGAATCAGATACGCAGTATTTT
TRBJ2-1,NA,TRBV7-9,NA,CASSPGPTRSYNEQFF,TGTGCCAGCAGCCCCGGGCCTACTCGCTCCTACAATGAGCAGTTCTTC
TRBJ2-5,once,TRBV5-6,NA,CASSELVSRGGTQYF,TGTGCCAGCAGCGAGCTTGTATCGCGGGGAGGGACCCAGTACTTC
TRBJ2-1,NA,TRBV29-1,NA,CSVEGNRADSYNEQFF,TGCAGCGTTGAGGGGAACAGGGCCGACTCCTACAATGAGCAGTTCTTC
TRBJ1-1,once,TRBV27,TRBD1,CASRSRTGRLDRHTEAFF,TGTGCCAGCAGAAGTCGGACAGGGAGGCTCGATAGGCACACTGAAGCTTTCTTT
TRBJ1-1,NA,TRBV19,TRBD1,CAIHRGQGASAFF,TGTGCCATCCATAGGGGACAGGGGGCGTCAGCTTTCTTT
TRBJ2-1,NA,TRBV7-9,TRBD2,CASSLVTSGDLEQFF,TGTGCCAGCAGCTTAGTAACTAGCGGGGACCTTGAGCAGTTCTTC
TRBJ2-7,NA,TRBV7-2,TRBD2,CASSLTSGGLLEQYF,TGTGCCAGCAGCTTAACTAGCGGGGGACTCCTCGAGCAGTACTTC
TRBJ2-3,NA,TRBV18,TRBD1,CASSGSQGGTDTQYF,TGTGCCAGCTCAGGGAGCCAGGGGGGCACAGATACGCAGTATTTT
TRBJ2-7,NA,TRBV5-4,NA,CASSTPGGEGGVPYEQYF,TGTGCCAGCAGCACCCCAGGGGGGGAGGGGGGTGTGCCCTACGAGCAGTACTTC
TRBJ1-2,NA,TRBV5-4,NA,CASSFDGAYGYTF,TGTGCCAGCAGCTTCGACGGCGCCTATGGCTACACCTTC
TRBJ1-5,few,TRBV10-2,NA,CASKDVSNQPQHF,TGCGCCAGCAAGGACGTTAGCAATCAGCCCCAGCATTTT
TRBJ2-1,NA,TRBV5-1,NA,CASRPGESYNEQFF,TGCGCCAGCAGGCCGGGAGAATCCTACAATGAGCAGTTCTTC
TRBJ1-1,NA,TRBV2,NA,CASNQDGQLNTEAFF,TGTGCCAGCAATCAGGACGGTCAATTGAACACTGAAGCTTTCTTT
TRBJ1-1,NA,TRBV6-5,NA,CASSLGGEAFF,TGTGCCAGCTCGCTGGGGGGAGAAGCTTTCTTT
TRBJ1-2,once,TRBV7-2,NA,CASRLGGGHPIGYTF,TGTGCCAGCAGGTTGGGTGGAGGGCACCCCATTGGCTACACCTTC
TRBJ2-6,NA,TRBV5-1,NA,CASTDGSSGARGLTF,TGCGCCAGCACCGACGGAAGCTCTGGGGCCAGGGGCCTGACTTTC
TRBJ1-2,NA,TRBV7-9,NA,CASSLAPGSGGYTF,TGTGCCAGCAGCTTAGCGCCAGGGAGTGGAGGCTACACCTTC
TRBJ1-5,NA,TRBV30,NA,CAWSDRPGGPQHF,TGTGCCTGGAGTGACAGGCCTGGGGGGCCCCAGCATTTT
TRBJ1-5,NA,TRBV29-1,NA,CSVELQGGGNQPQHF,TGCAGCGTTGAACTACAGGGAGGCGGCAATCAGCCCCAGCATTTT
TRBJ2-1,NA,TRBV19,TRBD1,CASSIWAGGSYEQFF,TGTGCCAGTAGTATCTGGGCAGGGGGCAGTTATGAGCAGTTCTTC
TRBJ1-2,NA,TRBV19,NA,CASSLAGNKDGYTF,TGTGCCAGTAGCCTAGCGGGGAATAAGGATGGCTACACCTTC
TRBJ1-6,NA,TRBV2,NA,CASIKNRGSYNSPLHF,TGTGCCAGCATTAAGAATAGGGGCTCCTATAATTCACCCCTCCACTTT
TRBJ2-1,NA,TRBV7-8,TRBD1,CASSLAGGGEQFF,TGTGCCAGCAGCTTAGCAGGGGGCGGAGAGCAGTTCTTC
TRBJ2-5,NA,TRBV5-6,NA,CASSPDRRRETQYF,TGTGCCAGCAGCCCCGACCGGAGGAGGGAGACCCAGTACTTC
TRBJ2-1,NA,TRBV10-3,TRBD1,CAISRRDREANEQFF,TGTGCCATCAGTCGCCGGGACAGGGAGGCCAATGAGCAGTTCTTC
TRBJ2-3,NA,TRBV6-1,NA,CASRRAPSTDTQYF,TGTGCCAGCAGGAGGGCACCGAGCACAGATACGCAGTATTTT
TRBJ1-2,NA,TRBV7-2,NA,CASSLARGRVDGYTF,TGTGCCAGCAGCTTAGCGCGGGGGAGAGTAGATGGCTACACCTTC
TRBJ2-2,few,TRBV5-1,NA,CASSLLVRGDTGELFF,TGCGCCAGCAGCTTGTTAGTCCGGGGAGACACCGGGGAGCTGTTTTTT
TRBJ2-5,NA,TRBV27,NA,CASSLGLQETQYF,TGTGCCAGCAGTCTAGGGCTCCAAGAGACCCAGTACTTC
TRBJ1-4,NA,TRBV7-9,NA,CASSPRGGRGGEKLFF,TGTGCCAGCAGCCCACGAGGGGGGAGAGGAGGTGAAAAACTGTTTTTT
TRBJ1-2,NA,TRBV6-5,TRBD1,CASSYGGQPYGYTF,TGTGCCAGCAGTTATGGGGGACAGCCCTATGGCTACACCTTC
TRBJ1-5,NA,TRBV19,NA,CATGGPRVYQPQHF,TGTGCCACCGGGGGACCTCGTGTATATCAGCCCCAGCATTTT
TRBJ1-1,NA,TRBV7-2,NA,CASSSRNVVEAFF,TGTGCCAGCAGTTCCCGAAACGTCGTTGAAGCTTTCTTT
TRBJ1-2,NA,TRBV4-2,TRBD1,CASSQDFAGGGYTF,TGTGCCAGCAGCCAAGATTTTGCAGGGGGTGGCTACACCTTC
TRBJ2-3,NA,TRBV2,TRBD1,CASMSPGQSTDTQYF,TGTGCCAGCATGTCCCCGGGACAGAGCACAGATACGCAGTATTTT
TRBJ2-1,NA,TRBV5-1,TRBD1,CASSLGRQGAYNEQFF,TGCGCCAGCAGCTTGGGGCGACAGGGGGCCTACAATGAGCAGTTCTTC
TRBJ1-1,NA,TRBV5-1,NA,CASSAGERDTEAFF,TGCGCCAGCTCCGCCGGGGAGAGGGACACTGAAGCTTTCTTT
TRBJ1-4,NA,TRBV19,TRBD1,CASSPGQGTINEKLFF,TGTGCCAGTAGTCCGGGACAGGGAACAATTAATGAAAAACTGTTTTTT
TRBJ2-6,NA,TRBV5-1,TRBD1,CASSGTGGSGANVLTF,TGCGCCAGCAGCGGGACAGGGGGCTCTGGGGCCAACGTCCTGACTTTC
TRBJ2-1,NA,TRBV2,NA,CASSPQGGQYNEQFF,TGTGCCAGCAGTCCCCAGGGGGGGCAGTACAATGAGCAGTTCTTC
TRBJ1-1,NA,TRBV18,TRBD1,CASSPSDRANTEAFF,TGTGCCAGCTCACCATCGGACAGGGCGAACACTGAAGCTTTCTTT
TRBJ1-2,NA,TRBV10-3,NA,CAISVFLRRPPGEVYGYTF,TGTGCCATCAGTGTTTTTCTCCGCCGACCCCCGGGAGAAGTCTATGGCTACACCTTC
TRBJ1-5,NA,TRBV15,NA,CATSRGGGSNQPQHF,TGTGCCACCAGCAGAGGCGGAGGGAGCAATCAGCCCCAGCATTTT
TRBJ2-6,NA,TRBV5-4,NA,CASSLPSAGTGANVLTF,TGTGCCAGCAGCTTGCCGTCAGCAGGGACTGGGGCCAACGTCCTGACTTTC
TRBJ2-7,NA,TRBV30,NA,CAWGGEGYEQYF,TGTGCCTGGGGGGGTGAGGGCTACGAGCAGTACTTC
TRBJ1-2,once,TRBV28,NA,CASSLGPSPGGYTF,TGTGCCAGCAGTCTCGGGCCCTCTCCCGGCGGCTACACCTTC
TRBJ1-2,NA,TRBV5-1,TRBD1,CASSHQGGQGANYGYTF,TGCGCCAGCAGCCACCAGGGAGGACAGGGGGCTAACTATGGCTACACCTTC